One and the same sample provided the 20 T cell receptor beta chains below, sequenced in a study of T cell changes during pregnancy in multiple sclerosis. Method: immunoSEQ multiplex PCR; TCRdb's copy keeps in-frame clones and lacks some. The sample lists about 68,000 clones; about 89% were seen once. The sample was peripheral blood, taken in the second trimester of pregnancy. All receptors derive from a female donor with multiple sclerosis, enrolled in a pregnancy study.

The rearrangement uses TRBV5-4 and TRBJ1-2, with TRBD1 identical over 10 bases. The V and J ends lost 4 bases and 7 bases, in that order; junction bases with no gene match: 13. Germline V gene lookup returns CDR1 SGHNT and CDR2 YYREEE (reference sequence). There are 16 residues in the CDR3. The CDR3: CASSPTGGARDGGYTF. CDR3 sequence (DNA): TGTGCCAGCAGCCCGACAGGGGGCGCGCGGGACGGTGGCTACACCTTC.

V gene TRBV11-2 combines with J gene TRBJ1-5; 9 bases match TRBD1. The CDR3 is 15 amino acids. V shed 4 bases, J shed 1 base, and the junction held 2 bases outside the gene matches. Germline lookup yields CDR1 SGHAT and CDR2 FQNNGV. The CDR3 DNA sequence: TGTGCCAGCAGCTGGGGACAGGGAAGCAATCAGCCCCAGCATTTT. Translating gives CASSWGQGSNQPQHF.

The chain joins TRBV6-5 to TRBJ1-4, with 10 nucleotides matching TRBD1. Losses at the gene ends were 6 bases for V and 8 bases for J; bases not matched to a gene: 6. CDR3 length equals 14 residues. The germline V gene has CDR1 MNHEY and CDR2 SVGAGI. CDR3 sequence reads: CASRTGGAGEKLFF. The CDR3 DNA is TGTGCCAGCAGGACAGGGGGCGCCGGCGAAAAACTGTTTTTT.

The chain uses TRBV18 and TRBJ2-1; possibly TRBD1 for D (5 bases). Trimming pared 1 base from V and 7 bases from J, leaving 17 bases between. Germline loops: CDR1 KGHSH, CDR2 LQKENI. The CDR3 runs 16 residues. The CDR3 bases are TGTGCCAGCTCACCACTTTCGCAGGGTTTAGGGAATGAGCAGTTCTTC. This translates into CASSPLSQGLGNEQFF.

The chain couples TRBV7-3 to TRBJ2-5; tentatively, D is TRBD1 (6 bases). Between the trimmed V and J ends, which lost 0 bases and 5 bases, there was a span of 10 bases. CDR3 length: 14 amino acids. Germline V lookup: CDR1 SGHTA, CDR2 FQGTGA. In DNA, the CDR3 is TGTGCCAGCAGCTTAACCCACAGGGCGGAGACCCAGTACTTC. The encoded protein is CASSLTHRAETQYF.

The CDR3 coding sequence is TGTGCCAGCAGTTTGCGGACAGCGAACACTGAAGCTTTCTTT. It translates to CASSLRTANTEAFF. The V and J genes are TRBV6-6 and TRBJ1-1, with a weak D call TRBD1 (6 bases). V lost 4 bases and J 1 base, leaving 10 bases between the germline ends. Germline lookup yields CDR1 MNHNY and CDR2 SVGAGI (reference sequence). There are 14 residues in the CDR3.

The rearrangement links TRBV11-1 to TRBJ2-3; D is possibly TRBD1 (7 bases). The germline V gene has CDR1 SGHAT and CDR2 FQDESV (reference sequence). The CDR3 loop spans 16 amino acids. V gave up 5 bases and J gave up 0 bases, with 15 bases separating them. The CDR3 DNA reads as TGTGCCAGCAGCCCTATGACAGGGACTAGCACAGATACGCAGTATTTT. Encoded protein: CASSPMTGTSTDTQYF.

This clone showed up just once. The rearrangement links TRBV5-4 to TRBJ2-1; 9 bases align to TRBD2. The CDR3 runs to 13 residues. V dropped 6 bases and J dropped 7; count of bases not matched to a gene: 5. Germline-derived CDR1 and CDR2 are SGHNT and YYREEE (reference sequence). CDR3 sequence: CASIAGGMNEQFF. Written as DNA, the CDR3 is TGTGCCAGCATCGCGGGGGGGATGAATGAGCAGTTCTTC.

This rearrangement joins TRBV5-6 to TRBJ2-6; TRBD2 might be the D (7 bases). Germline CDR1 reads SGHDT; CDR2 reads YYEEEE. This CDR3 is built from 16 residues. V was pared by 1 base and J by 4 bases, with 12 bases between. CDR3: CASSLWGGRGANVLTF. CDR3 nucleotide sequence: TGTGCCAGCAGCTTGTGGGGGGGCAGGGGGGCCAACGTCCTGACTTTC.

The chain recombines TRBV4-2 with TRBJ1-1; a possible D gene is TRBD1 (6 bases). The germline gives CDR1 LGHNA, CDR2 YNFKEQ. V shed 0 bases and J shed 1 base, with 15 bases lying between them. The CDR3 has 17 amino acids. CDR3 nucleotides: TGTGCCAGCAGCCAAGAGGGGGGGCGCCTTAAGAACACTGAAGCTTTCTTT. Translation: CASSQEGGRLKNTEAFF.

V is TRBV2 and J is TRBJ1-2; 8 bases are shared with TRBD1. Unmatched junction bases numbered 5, after V lost 1 base and J lost 4 bases. The CDR3 totals 15 residues. CDR1 and CDR2 (germline): SNHLY, FYNNEI. The CDR3 DNA reads as TGTGCCAGCAGTGAAGTGGGACAGGCCGTCTATGGCTACACCTTC. Its protein product is CASSEVGQAVYGYTF.

The V and J genes are TRBV10-1 and TRBJ2-7; D unclear. This CDR3 comprises 12 residues. Germline V lookup: CDR1 WNHNN, CDR2 SYGVQD (reference sequence). Trimming took 8 bases from V and 4 from J, leaving 12 bases between them. The CDR3 region has the DNA TGCGCCAGCGATTATCACAGATACGAGCAGTACTTC. The encoded protein is CASDYHRYEQYF.

This chain joins TRBV15 and TRBJ1-2; 10 nucleotides match TRBD1. The ends lost 1 base at V and 4 bases at J; junction bases unmatched: 6. Germline-derived CDR1 and CDR2 are LNHNV and YYDKDF (reference sequence). The CDR3 loop spans 16 amino acids. The CDR3 DNA reads TGTGCCACCAGCAGAGCTGCGGGACAGGGGAGCTATGGCTACACCTTC. Translation gives CATSRAAGQGSYGYTF.

The rearrangement joins TRBV9 to TRBJ2-7, with 10 bases that match TRBD1. The CDR3 is 15 residues long. CDR1 and CDR2 from the germline V gene are SGDLS and YYNGEE. Trimming removed 0 bases from V and 5 bases from J; junction bases left unmatched: 5. DNA of the CDR3: TGTGCCAGCAGCGTAGGGGGACAGGGGACCAACGAGCAGTACTTC. Protein: CASSVGGQGTNEQYF.

This rearrangement joins TRBV11-2 to TRBJ2-7; 11 bases match TRBD2. The CDR3 length is 14 residues. Germline assignment: CDR1 SGHAT and CDR2 FQNNGV. V shed 4 bases and J 2 bases; nucleotides not matched to a gene: 1. The CDR3 nucleotides read TGTGCCAGCAGCTCGACTAGCGGGGCCTACGAGCAGTACTTC. As protein: CASSSTSGAYEQYF.

This clone was picked up one time. The chain combines TRBV11-2 with TRBJ1-1; D is perhaps TRBD1 (5 bases). V lost 5 bases and J lost 1, with 17 bases in between. CDR1 and CDR2 from the germline V gene are SGHAT and FQNNGV. The CDR3 covers 16 residues. The CDR3 nucleotides are TGTGCCAGCAGCACAATGGGTGACGGGGGGAACACTGAAGCTTTCTTT. It translates to CASSTMGDGGNTEAFF.

This chain joins TRBV27 and TRBJ2-1; maybe TRBD2 (6 bases). The CDR3 totals 15 residues. V shed 7 bases and J shed 4 bases, with 17 bases lying between them. Per the germline V gene, CDR1 is MNHEY and CDR2 is SMNVEV (reference sequence). The CDR3 here is CASTGLTRDYNEQFF. The CDR3 DNA reads TGTGCCAGCACCGGGTTGACTAGGGATTACAATGAGCAGTTCTTC.

This chain joins TRBV7-2 and TRBJ1-1; weak D call: TRBD1 (5 bases). Trimming cost V 7 bases and J 0 bases, with 9 bases left between them. Per germline, CDR1 SGHTA and CDR2 FQGNSA. CDR3 length: 13 amino acids. CDR3 sequence reads: CASILGVNTEAFF. The CDR3 DNA is TGTGCCAGCATCCTAGGGGTGAACACTGAAGCTTTCTTT.

This chain joins TRBV19 and TRBJ2-6; tentative D call: TRBD1 (5 bases). The germline V and J ends were trimmed by 3 bases and 2 bases, with 5 bases remaining between them. CDR1 LNHDA and CDR2 SQIVND come from the germline V gene (reference sequence). The CDR3 runs 14 residues. For the CDR3, the DNA is TGTGCCAGTAGTATCAGGGCTGGGGCCAACGTCCTGACTTTC. Protein product: CASSIRAGANVLTF.

This clone was found once. The rearrangement uses TRBV10-3 and TRBJ1-6; 7 bases line up with TRBD1. In germline, CDR1 is ENHRY, CDR2 SYGVKD. The V gene end was trimmed by 7 bases and the J gene end by 6 bases; junction bases not matched to a gene: 6. The CDR3 runs 14 residues. For the CDR3, the DNA is TGTGCCATCACCCCTGACAGGGTTAATTCACCCCTCCACTTT. Translated: CAITPDRVNSPLHF.